This record looks at one TCR beta chain sequence and its context. Its antigen remains unknown. This CDR3 has 19 amino acids. Trimming at V came to 3 bases and at J to 0 bases, leaving 10 bases not matched to a gene. Per germline, CDR1 LNHDA and CDR2 SQIVND (reference sequence). This specimen comes from a study of cytomegalovirus exposure and HLA in healthy donors. 13 Jbeta primers and 60 Vbeta primers were used for the PCR. Profiled with immunoSEQ multiplex PCR; TCRdb holds only in-frame clones, not every one. The table includes roughly 180,000 clones, approximately 81% detected once. Points from the study as a whole: It was 150 to 200 TCR beta chains that were listed as cytomegalovirus-associated.

This TCR was sampled from a woman younger than 35 in good health and CMV-seronegative. Source material: PBMCs. The rearrangement uses TRBV19 and TRBJ2-1, with TRBD2 identical over 11 bases. The CDR3, as DNA: TGTGCCAGTAGTATGATGCTAGCGGGGGGTCTCAGCTCCTACAATGAGCAGTTCTTC. The encoded protein is CASSMMLAGGLSSYNEQFF.